Sequencing of this T cell receptor beta chain was carried out in a study of PD-L1 blockade in urothelial cancer. Study context: Individuals in the cohort had been given 0 to 3 earlier chemotherapy regimens. Median T cell yield from blood was fewer than 150,000.

Described time point: pretreatment peripheral blood. The protocol was immunoSEQ multiplex PCR, while the TCRdb copy is restricted to in-frame clones and leaves out a portion. The repertoire holds tens of thousands of clones, with 82% as singletons. From germline, CDR1 is SGHVS and CDR2 FNYEAQ. The CDR3 sequence is 17 residues long. The V gene end was trimmed by 3 bases and the J gene end by 5 bases; junction bases not matched to a gene: 11. The receptor's source is a man in his fifties or sixties with urothelial cancer. The sequencing here drew on PBMCs, taken around atezolizumab (anti-PD-L1) treatment. This sequence joins TRBV7-6 and TRBJ2-5; 11 nucleotides align to TRBD2. Written as DNA, the CDR3 is TGTGCCAGCAGCTTGCTGGGTAGCGGGGGGGCGGGGGAGACCCAGTACTTC. Its translation is CASSLLGSGGAGETQYF.